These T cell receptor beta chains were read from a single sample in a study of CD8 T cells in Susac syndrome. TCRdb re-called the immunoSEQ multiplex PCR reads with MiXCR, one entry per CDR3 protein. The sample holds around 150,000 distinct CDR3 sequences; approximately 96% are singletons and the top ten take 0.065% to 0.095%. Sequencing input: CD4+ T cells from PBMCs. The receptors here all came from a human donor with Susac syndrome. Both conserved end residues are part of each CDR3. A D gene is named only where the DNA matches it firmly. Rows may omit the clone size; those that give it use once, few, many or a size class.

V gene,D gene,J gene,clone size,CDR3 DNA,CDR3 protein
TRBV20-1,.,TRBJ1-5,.,TGCAGTGCTAGAGTTAACAATCAGCCCCAGCATTTT,CSARVNNQPQHF
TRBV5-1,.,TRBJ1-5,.,TGCGCCAGCAGGGGTGGGAACAATCAGCCCCAGCATTTT,CASRGGNNQPQHF
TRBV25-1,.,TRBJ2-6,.,TGTGCCAGCAGTGCCAGGCGAGAGTCTGGGGCCAACGTCCTGACTTTC,CASSARRESGANVLTF
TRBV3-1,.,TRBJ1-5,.,TGTGCCAGCAGCACCACCCGGTATCAGCCCCAGCATTTT,CASSTTRYQPQHF
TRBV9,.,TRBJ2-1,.,TGTGCCAGCAGCGTAGCCGGAATACCCGACCAGAGCTCCTACAATGAGCAGTTCTTC,CASSVAGIPDQSSYNEQFF
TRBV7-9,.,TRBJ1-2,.,TGTGCCGGCGGCCCGCAGTACTATGGCTACACCTTC,CAGGPQYYGYTF
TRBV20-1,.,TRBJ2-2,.,TGCAGTGCTAGAGATAGAGGAGGGACCGGGGAGCTGTTTTTT,CSARDRGGTGELFF
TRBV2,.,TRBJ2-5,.,TGTGCCAGCAGTGTCAAGGAGAAAGAGACCCAGTACTTC,CASSVKEKETQYF
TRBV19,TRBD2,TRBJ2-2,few,TGTGCCAGTAGTAGAGCGGGAAACACCGGGGAGCTGTTTTTT,CASSRAGNTGELFF
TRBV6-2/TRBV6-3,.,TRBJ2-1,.,TGTGCCAGCTCGGGGGACATTGGGCAGTTCTTC,CASSGDIGQFF
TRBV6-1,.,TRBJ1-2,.,TGTGCCAGCAGTGAACGACAGGTAGCTAACTATGGCTACACCTTC,CASSERQVANYGYTF
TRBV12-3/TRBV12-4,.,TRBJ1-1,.,TGTGCCAGCAGCCGGGGAGTGAACACTGAAGCTTTCTTT,CASSRGVNTEAFF
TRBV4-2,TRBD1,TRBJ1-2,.,TGTGCCAGCAGCCAAGTTGAGGGACAGAACTATGGCTACACCTTC,CASSQVEGQNYGYTF
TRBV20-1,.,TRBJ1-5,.,TGCAGTGCTCAAGGCGTTGTAAGCAATCAGCCCCAGCATTTT,CSAQGVVSNQPQHF
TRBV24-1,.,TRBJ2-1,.,TGTGCCACCAGTGATTCTCGACTAGTGGGGCCCCCTAATGAGCAGTTCTTC,CATSDSRLVGPPNEQFF
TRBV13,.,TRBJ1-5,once,TGTGCCAGCAGCTTATCCGGGCATCTTGCGGGAGCCCAGCATTTT,CASSLSGHLAGAQHF
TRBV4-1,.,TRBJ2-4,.,TGCGCCAGCAGCCAAGAGGGTATTTTAGCCAAAAACATTCAGTACTTC,CASSQEGILAKNIQYF
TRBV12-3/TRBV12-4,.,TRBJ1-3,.,TGTGCCAGCAGTTTATACAGGGCTGGAAACACCATATATTTT,CASSLYRAGNTIYF
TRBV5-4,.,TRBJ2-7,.,TGTGCCAGCAGCTTGGCCGGGGGGCCGGTCGAGCAGTACTTC,CASSLAGGPVEQYF
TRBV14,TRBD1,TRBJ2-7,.,TGTGCCAGCAGCAGTGGGACAGGGCAAATCCTAGGCGAGCAGTACTTC,CASSSGTGQILGEQYF
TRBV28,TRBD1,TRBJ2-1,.,TGTGCCAGCAGTTTAGACAGGGACAACAATGAGCAGTTCTTC,CASSLDRDNNEQFF
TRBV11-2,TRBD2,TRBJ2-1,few,TGTGCCAGCAGTCCTCGGACTAGCGGCTACAATGAGCAGTTCTTC,CASSPRTSGYNEQFF
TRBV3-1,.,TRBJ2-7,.,TGTGCCAGCAGCCAAGATTGGGACGAGCAGTACTTC,CASSQDWDEQYF
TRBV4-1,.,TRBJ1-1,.,TGCGCCAGCAGCCAAGGGGCCTTACTGAACACTGAAGCTTTCTTT,CASSQGALLNTEAFF
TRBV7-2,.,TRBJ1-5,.,TGTGCCAGCAGCTCGAACGGGGGATCGCCCCAGCATTTT,CASSSNGGSPQHF
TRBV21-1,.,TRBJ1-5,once,TGTCCCGATCAGCCCCAGCATTTT,CPDQPQHF
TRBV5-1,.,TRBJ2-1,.,TGCGCCAGCAGCTTTGGCTTCGACAATGAGCAGTTCTTC,CASSFGFDNEQFF
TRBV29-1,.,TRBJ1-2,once,TGCAGCGTTGAAGTGGGGTGGGGAGGAGGCTACACCTTC,CSVEVGWGGGYTF
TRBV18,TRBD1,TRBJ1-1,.,TGTGCCAGCTCACGGACAGGGAGTTACGGCACTGAAGCTTTCTTT,CASSRTGSYGTEAFF
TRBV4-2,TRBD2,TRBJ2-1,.,TGTGCCAGCAGCCAAAATCTCCTAGCGGGGGGATTCGATGAGCAGTTCTTC,CASSQNLLAGGFDEQFF
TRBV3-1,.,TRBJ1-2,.,TGTGCCAGCAGCCTCTCCGATTGGGGCTATGGCTACACCTTC,CASSLSDWGYGYTF
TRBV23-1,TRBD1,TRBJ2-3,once,TGCGCCAGCAGTTTGGGACAGGGGAGGACAGATACGCAGTATTTT,CASSLGQGRTDTQYF
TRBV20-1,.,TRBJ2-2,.,TGCAGTGCTAGAGACTCACTAGCTGCCGGGGAGCTGTTTTTT,CSARDSLAAGELFF
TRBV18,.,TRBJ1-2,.,TGTGCCAGCTCACCACGGGGAAAAGGCTACACCTTC,CASSPRGKGYTF
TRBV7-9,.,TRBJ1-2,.,TGTGCCAGCAGCTTAGGGGAGATCGGTGGCTACACCTTC,CASSLGEIGGYTF
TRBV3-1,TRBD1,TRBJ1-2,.,TGTGCCAGCAGCCAAGCCGACAGGGAGGATGGCTACACCTTC,CASSQADREDGYTF
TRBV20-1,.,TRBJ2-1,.,TGCAGTGCTAGAGGGGGGGATGAGCAGTTCTTC,CSARGGDEQFF
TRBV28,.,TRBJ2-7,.,TGTGCCAGCAGTCCGTGGACCCCCTCCTACGAGCAGTACTTC,CASSPWTPSYEQYF
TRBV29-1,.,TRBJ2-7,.,TGCAGCGTTGGGACGGGACCGTTCTACGAGCAGTACTTC,CSVGTGPFYEQYF
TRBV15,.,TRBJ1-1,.,TGTGCCACGCAGGAGACAGTTGAGGTCGCTGAAGCTTTCTTT,CATQETVEVAEAFF
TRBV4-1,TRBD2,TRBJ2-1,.,TGCGCCAGCAGCCAAGATTCGGCTAGCGGGGGCAATGAGCAGTTCTTC,CASSQDSASGGNEQFF
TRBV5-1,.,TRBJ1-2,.,TGCGCCAGCAGCAACACCTTCGGGCGCTACACCTTC,CASSNTFGRYTF
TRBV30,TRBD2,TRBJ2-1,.,TGTGCCTGGAGGGGGAGGGCAGACTACAATGAGCAGTTCTTC,CAWRGRADYNEQFF
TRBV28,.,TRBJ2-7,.,TGTGCCAGCAGCTGGGTTGGCGAGCAGTACTTC,CASSWVGEQYF
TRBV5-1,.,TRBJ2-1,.,TGCGCCAGCAGGCCGGCAGGCGATGAGCAGTTCTTC,CASRPAGDEQFF
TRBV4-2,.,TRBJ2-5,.,TGTGCCAGCAGCCAAGATCCGGGTGAGACCCAGTACTTC,CASSQDPGETQYF
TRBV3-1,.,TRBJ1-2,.,TGTGCCAGCAGCCAAGTGGGCACAAACGACTATGGCTACACCTTC,CASSQVGTNDYGYTF
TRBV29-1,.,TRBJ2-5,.,TGCAGCGTGGGAGGGTACGACAGGGCAAGGAAAGAGACCCAGTACTTC,CSVGGYDRARKETQYF
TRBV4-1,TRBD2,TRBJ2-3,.,TGCGCCAGCAGCCAAGAGTCCCTAGCGGGGGCAGATACGCAGTATTTT,CASSQESLAGADTQYF
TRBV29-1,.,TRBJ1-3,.,TGCAACGTTGAGGGTTTTGGAAACACCATATATTTT,CNVEGFGNTIYF
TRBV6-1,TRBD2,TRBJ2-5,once,TGTGCCAGCAGTGACCCGACTAGCGTAGGGACCCAGTACTTC,CASSDPTSVGTQYF
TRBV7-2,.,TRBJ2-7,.,TGTGCCAGCAGCACAAGGGGACTTAGCTACGAGCAGTACTTC,CASSTRGLSYEQYF
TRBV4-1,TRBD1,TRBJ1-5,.,TGCGCCAGCAGCCGCGGGACAGGCTATACTCCCCAGCATTTT,CASSRGTGYTPQHF